This TCR beta chain originates from a study of shared clonotypes between healthy human individuals. Study information: Plates per donor: three CD4 naive, three CD4 memory, two CD8 naive, one CD8 memory. Study conclusions and caveats: Genetic and exposure-history diversity was limited by the small donor number. Sorted-subset samples were not fully sequenced, rarefaction indicated.

With respect to this clone: Its cognate antigen is unknown.

Per the original data handling: Filtering differed because ImmunoSEQ produced junction-only sequences that carried no quality scores. The data were produced by immunoSEQ multiplex PCR, yet TCRdb's version contains in-frame clones alone and is incomplete. V, J and clone size were drawn from that table, and D and trimming were deduced from the DNA. The sample yields over a million clones, 70% to 80% seen once. The CDR3 spans 12 residues. Germline CDR1 is SQVTM and CDR2 is ANQGSEA. With 3 bases removed from V and 5 bases from J, the gap between germline ends came to 10 bases. The rearrangement links TRBV29-1 to TRBJ2-5; D gene ambiguous. The receptor was derived from a man younger than 30 in good health. Some clones in this sample may be carry-over from other donors' samples. Sequencing input: memory CD4+ T cells from PBMCs. Noted subset: CD45RA-negative fraction. In nucleotides, the CDR3 is TGCAGCGTTGAGACTCGTTCGGAGACCCAGTACTTC. It yields the protein CSVETRSETQYF.